The 3 T cell receptor beta chains presented below share a single source sample, sequenced in a study of T cell responses to AZD1222 COVID-19 vaccine. Only in-frame clones appear in the TCRdb table, and some are missing; sequencing was by immunoSEQ multiplex PCR. The sample records around 130,000 clones, under 95% being singletons. The specimen comprised peripheral blood, sampled on day 0 of AZD1222 vaccination. The receptors come from an adult in good health.

The chain is built from TRBV5-8 and TRBJ2-3; D not resolved. This CDR3 comprises 16 residues. CDR1 is SGHTS, CDR2 YDEGEE, per germline. Trimming shortened V by 0 bases and J by 1 base, and 12 bases separated the two germline ends. The CDR3 is CASSLARPGGTDTQYF. In nucleotides, the CDR3 is TGTGCCAGCAGCTTGGCTCGCCCTGGGGGCACAGATACGCAGTATTTT.

The CDR3 DNA follows: TGTGCCAGTAGGATGAGGGCCGAGGACTATAGCAATCAGCCCCAGCATTTT. The encoded protein is CASRMRAEDYSNQPQHF. The V call is TRBV19, the J call TRBJ1-5; no clear D gene. V was clipped by 6 bases and J by 0 bases, with 18 bases between them. Germline CDR1 LNHDA, CDR2 SQIVND (reference sequence). The CDR3 covers 17 residues.

The V call is TRBV19, the J call TRBJ1-5, with 9 nucleotides matching TRBD1. CDR1 is LNHDA, CDR2 SQIVND, per germline (reference sequence). V trimming: 3 bases; J trimming: 0 bases; junction bases outside the gene matches: 6. This CDR3 is built from 17 residues. The CDR3 sequence is CASSIVQGAYSNQPQHF. The CDR3 nucleotides are TGTGCCAGTAGTATCGTACAGGGGGCTTATAGCAATCAGCCCCAGCATTTT.